The sequence of this TCR beta chain was determined in a study of T cell clonality in common variable immunodeficiency. This clone was seen at least ten times. The read stops 3 residues short of the end of the CDR3; the missing end is completed from the germline J gene. Patients and controls were mostly of Caucasian heritage. Heparinized whole blood, about 4.5 to 9 ml, came from each donor. Measured with immunoSEQ multiplex PCR; TCRdb has only the in-frame clones, and not every one. Recorded here are 45,000 to 55,000 clones, none singletons. In germline, CDR1 is MDHEN, CDR2 SYDVKM. V shed 5 bases, J shed 3 bases, and the junction held 10 bases outside the gene matches. The CDR3 spans 16 residues.

The sequence was collected from a person aged 18 to 69 in good health. Sequencing used peripheral blood mononuclear cells. The chain carries TRBV28 and TRBJ2-1; 7 bases map to TRBD2. The CDR3 spells CASSPRTRTYYNEQFF. The CDR3 bases that were read are TGTGCCAGCAGTCCCCGGACTAGGACTTACTACAATGAG.